Below are 25 T cell receptor beta chains sequenced from a single sample in a study of blood T cell repertoires in COVID-19. The data were produced by immunoSEQ multiplex PCR, yet TCRdb's version contains in-frame clones alone and is incomplete. The sample shows under 200,000 clones, roughly 86% of them seen only once. The sequenced sample was peripheral blood. The receptors stem from an older man with acute or convalescent COVID-19.

The CDR3 protein is CASRTSGGYTF. The CDR3 nucleotides are TGTGCCAGCAGGACCTCGGGTGGCTACACCTTC. This rearrangement joins TRBV28 to TRBJ1-2; D gene unclear. The CDR3 is 11 residues long. The germline V gene encodes CDR1 MDHEN and CDR2 SYDVKM. The V end lost 6 bases, the J end lost 7 bases, and 9 bases lay between the germline ends.

In regard to this clone: The sample holds other DNA sequences that translate to the same CDR3. The gene calls are TRBV5-1 and TRBJ1-2; 8 bases align to TRBD1. Looked up from germline, CDR1 is SGHRS and CDR2 is YFSETQ. This CDR3 is 15 amino acids long. V shed 0 bases and J 2 bases; nucleotides not matched to a gene: 3. CDR3 coding DNA: TGCGCCAGCAGCTTGGGACAGGGGAGAAACTATGGCTACACCTTC. Amino acid sequence: CASSLGQGRNYGYTF.

This sequence joins TRBV12-5 and TRBJ2-2, with a possible D match to TRBD1 (5 bases). V lost 6 bases to trimming and J lost 7 bases, with 12 bases between them. Germline assignment: CDR1 LGHNT and CDR2 FRNRAP. The CDR3 consists of 13 residues. CDR3 protein: CASGFGHIGELFF. In DNA, the CDR3 is TGTGCTAGTGGCTTCGGACATATCGGGGAGCTGTTTTTT.

This chain connects TRBV11-2 to TRBJ2-2; D might be TRBD2 (5 bases). The ends were cut back, 2 bases at V and 4 bases at J, with 11 bases in the middle. Germline V CDR1 and CDR2: SGHAT, FQNNGV. There are 15 residues in the CDR3. The CDR3 DNA reads as TGTGCCAGCAGCTTACGGCGCAGCGGCACCGGGGAGCTGTTTTTT. Residues: CASSLRRSGTGELFF.

The CDR3 region has the DNA TGTGCCAGCAGCGTCGTGGGGGGAAACACCGGGGAGCTGTTTTTT. This sequence encodes CASSVVGGNTGELFF. This sequence joins TRBV9 and TRBJ2-2; a possible D gene is TRBD2 (6 bases). Germline values: CDR1 SGDLS, CDR2 YYNGEE. V gave up 2 bases and J gave up 2 bases, with 10 bases separating them. The CDR3 spans 15 residues.

The V gene is TRBV4-3, the J gene TRBJ1-6; TRBD1 agrees at 7 bases. The length of the CDR3 is 19 residues. Trimming at V came to 0 bases and at J to 5 bases, leaving 13 bases not matched to a gene. Germline CDR1 LGHNA, CDR2 YSLEER. The CDR3 region is CASSQDATLQGWNNSPLHF. CDR3 sequence (DNA): TGCGCCAGCAGCCAAGACGCGACTTTACAGGGGTGGAATAATTCACCCCTCCACTTT.

The chain combines TRBV7-2 with TRBJ1-4; 11 bases are a match to TRBD1. The trim removed 0 bases at V and 8 bases at J, leaving 5 bases unmatched. CDR1 and CDR2 from the germline V gene are SGHTA and FQGNSA. This CDR3 is built from 16 residues. The CDR3: CASSLARTGGSEKLFF. The CDR3 DNA reads as TGTGCCAGCAGCTTAGCGCGGACAGGGGGCTCGGAAAAACTGTTTTTT.

This rearrangement joins TRBV25-1 to TRBJ1-4; TRBD1 matches 9 bases. There are 13 residues in the CDR3. Germline lookup yields CDR1 MGHDK and CDR2 SYGVNS. V shed 6 bases and J 8 bases; nucleotides not matched to a gene: 4. The CDR3 DNA reads TGTGCCAGCAGAGACAGGGGGAAGGAAAAACTGTTTTTT. This gives the protein CASRDRGKEKLFF.

Only one count was recorded for this clone. The chain couples TRBV3-1 (or the pseudogene TRBV3-2) to TRBJ2-5; possibly TRBD2 for D (5 bases). The CDR3 extends over 15 amino acids. V was clipped by 2 bases and J by 5 bases, with 15 bases between them. Germline CDR1 is LGHDT and CDR2 is YNNKEL (reference sequence). CDR3 bases: TGTGCCAGCAGCCAAACCACGGGAATCCGGGAGACCCAGTACTTC. Translated: CASSQTTGIRETQYF.

The chain combines TRBV19 with TRBJ2-2; D possibly corresponds to TRBD2 (5 bases). Trimming shortened V by 7 bases and J by 2 bases, and 11 bases separated the two germline ends. The length of the CDR3 is 14 residues. Germline V gene lookup returns CDR1 LNHDA and CDR2 SQIVND (reference sequence). CDR3 DNA: TGTGCCAGTAAACAGACTATCAACACCGGGGAGCTGTTTTTT. Translation: CASKQTINTGELFF. Full variable domain (remainder filled in from reference TRBV19 and TRBJ2-2): DGGITQSPKYLFRKEGQNVTLSCEQNLNHDAMYWYRQDPGQGLRLIYYSQIVNDFQKGDIAEGYSVSREKKESFPLTVTSAQKNPTAFYLCASKQTINTGELFFGEGSRLTVL.

This clone came up a few times. V is TRBV5-6 and J is TRBJ1-2; 7 bases match TRBD1. V dropped 4 bases and J dropped 4; count of bases not matched to a gene: 4. This CDR3 contains 13 residues. The germline V gene encodes CDR1 SGHDT and CDR2 YYEEEE. CDR3 protein: CASSPTGAYGYTF. CDR3 coding DNA: TGTGCCAGCAGCCCTACAGGGGCCTATGGCTACACCTTC.

J is TRBJ1-2 and V is TRBV14; weak D call: TRBD1 (5 bases). V lost 3 bases, J lost 1 base, and 15 bases lay in between. Per the germline V gene, CDR1 is SGHDN and CDR2 is FVKESK. The CDR3 contains 16 residues. In DNA form, the CDR3 reads TGTGCCAGCAGCCAGGCTGCAGGGATGATTAACTATGGCTACACCTTC. It yields the protein CASSQAAGMINYGYTF. Looking up the rest from reference TRBV14 and TRBJ1-2 gives the full variable domain: EAGVTQFPSHSVIEKGQTVTLRCDPISGHDNLYWYRRVMGKEIKFLLHFVKESKQDESGMPNNRFLAERTGGTYSTLKVQPAELEDSGVYFCASSQAAGMINYGYTFGSGTRLTVV.

The chain has TRBV27 and TRBJ2-7; D perhaps matches TRBD1 (5 bases). V lost 4 bases to trimming and J lost 3 bases, with 19 bases between them. CDR3 length: 16 amino acids. CDR1 is MNHEY, CDR2 SMNVEV, per germline (reference sequence). CDR3 sequence: CASSSLTTGNLYEQYF. The CDR3 region has the DNA TGTGCCAGCAGTTCCCTCACTACAGGAAACCTCTACGAGCAGTACTTC.

The chain joins TRBV5-6 to TRBJ1-2; no definite D call. Trimming pared 4 bases from V and 5 bases from J, leaving 6 bases between. Germline assignment: CDR1 SGHDT and CDR2 YYEEEE. The CDR3 contains 11 residues. Here the CDR3 DNA reads TGTGCCAGCAGCCTCCTATATGGCTACACCTTC. It is translated as CASSLLYGYTF.

This chain links TRBV29-1 with TRBJ2-1, with 10 bases aligning to TRBD2. V lost 3 bases to trimming and J lost 6 bases; unmatched junction nucleotides: 5. The CDR3 totals 14 residues. The V gene's germline CDR1 is SQVTM and CDR2 ANQGSEA. In DNA form, the CDR3 reads TGCAGCGTTGAGAGAACTAGCGGGACCAATGAGCAGTTCTTC. The encoded protein is CSVERTSGTNEQFF.

The rearrangement links TRBV5-1 to TRBJ1-2; D gene uncertain. This CDR3 has 14 residues. The germline V gene encodes CDR1 SGHRS and CDR2 YFSETQ. Trimming cost V 4 bases and J 2 bases, with 12 bases left between them. The CDR3 is CASSGGSVNYGYTF. The CDR3 bases are TGCGCCAGCAGCGGTGGCAGTGTAAACTATGGCTACACCTTC.

The chain combines TRBV7-9 with TRBJ2-1, with TRBD2 matching over 10 bases. The CDR3 spans 16 residues. V trimming: 8 bases; J trimming: 0 bases; junction bases outside the gene matches: 7. Germline V gives CDR1 SEHNR, CDR2 FQNEAQ (reference sequence). CDR3 residues: CASPSSSGSSYNEQFF. As DNA, the CDR3 is TGTGCCAGCCCGTCATCTAGCGGGAGCTCCTACAATGAGCAGTTCTTC.

The chain is built from TRBV27 and TRBJ1-3; unclear D gene. CDR3 length equals 16 residues. Trimming stripped 3 bases from V and 0 bases from J, with 12 bases between. Germline V CDR1 and CDR2: MNHEY, SMNVEV (reference sequence). CDR3 coding DNA: TGTGCCAGCAGTTTTCTCCGTCACAGCTCTGGAAACACCATATATTTT. Translated: CASSFLRHSSGNTIYF.

The J gene is TRBJ2-3, the V gene TRBV24-1; 12 nucleotides align to TRBD1. V trimming: 4 bases; J trimming: 2 bases; junction bases outside the gene matches: 6. The germline V gene encodes CDR1 KGHDR and CDR2 SFDVKD. This CDR3 has 17 residues. The CDR3 coding sequence is TGTGCCACCAGTGACCCCGGGACAGGGGGCCTCACAGATACGCAGTATTTT. Its translation is CATSDPGTGGLTDTQYF.

The chain links TRBV27 to TRBJ2-7; weak D call: TRBD2 (6 bases). Germline-derived CDR1 and CDR2 are MNHEY and SMNVEV (reference sequence). The length of the CDR3 is 18 residues. V was trimmed by 6 bases and J by 0 bases, leaving 24 bases between them. CDR3 coding DNA: TGTGCCAGCAGCCCGGTGGGTTCTTATAGCGGTGACTCCTACGAGCAGTACTTC. Its translation is CASSPVGSYSGDSYEQYF.

This chain uses TRBV30 with TRBJ1-2; possibly TRBD1 for D (5 bases). Germline V CDR1 and CDR2: GTSNPN, SVGIG (reference sequence). The CDR3 consists of 11 residues. V lost 2 bases and J 8 bases, leaving 9 bases between the germline ends. CDR3 coding DNA: TGTGCCTGGAGTTTCAGGGTCGGCTACACCTTC. This codes for CAWSFRVGYTF.

V gene TRBV5-1 combines with J gene TRBJ2-2, with a tentative D call TRBD1 (5 bases). This CDR3 contains 16 residues. With 2 bases removed from V and 4 bases from J, the gap between germline ends came to 15 bases. The germline V gene encodes CDR1 SGHRS and CDR2 YFSETQ. The CDR3 region is CASSFDARVGTGELFF. CDR3 coding DNA: TGCGCCAGCAGCTTTGACGCCAGGGTGGGCACCGGGGAGCTGTTTTTT. Variable domain in full (rest from reference TRBV5-1 and TRBJ2-2): KAGVTQTPRYLIKTRGQQVTLSCSPISGHRSVSWYQQTPGQGLQFLFEYFSETQRNKGNFPGRFSGRQFSNSRSEMNVSTLELGDSALYLCASSFDARVGTGELFFGEGSRLTVL.

The chain employs TRBV7-2 and TRBJ2-5; a possible D gene is TRBD2 (6 bases). The V end lost 4 bases, the J end lost 7 bases, and 13 bases lay between the germline ends. The CDR3 contains 13 residues. Germline V gene lookup returns CDR1 SGHTA and CDR2 FQGNSA. CDR3 amino acids: CASSSERGRTQYF. The DNA for the CDR3 is TGTGCCAGCAGCTCCGAACGGGGGAGGACCCAGTACTTC.

The V gene is TRBV11-2, the J gene TRBJ2-3; possibly TRBD2 for D (6 bases). Germline loops: CDR1 SGHAT, CDR2 FQNNGV. The CDR3 is made up of 14 amino acids. The V gene lost 2 bases and the J gene lost 2 bases, with 8 bases spanning the gap. The CDR3 loop is CASSLRTTTDTQYF. The DNA for the CDR3 is TGTGCCAGCAGCTTACGGACTACCACAGATACGCAGTATTTT.

This clone has just a few counts. The chain links TRBV5-1 to TRBJ1-6, with TRBD1 matching over 7 bases. After removal of 0 bases from V and 5 bases from J, the junction contained 5 bases not matched to a gene. The CDR3 extends over 16 amino acids. Germline CDR1 and CDR2: SGHRS and YFSETQ. As DNA, the CDR3 is TGCGCCAGCAGCTTGGAAGGGCAGGGGGATAATTCACCCCTCCACTTT. Its translation is CASSLEGQGDNSPLHF.